Listed below are T cell receptor beta chains from one sample, sequenced in a study of PD-1 blockade in classical Hodgkin lymphoma. The data were produced by immunoSEQ multiplex PCR, yet TCRdb's version contains in-frame clones alone and is incomplete. The data contain several thousand clones, around 87% of them singletons. The source material was CD4+ T cells from blood, sampled at baseline. All receptors derive from a human donor with classical Hodgkin lymphoma. The CDR3 runs from the conserved cysteine through the conserved F or W. D genes are given only for firm matches. Clone sizes are given selectively: once, few, many, or a class where the clone is expanded.

.	15	TRBJ2-5	TRBV19	.	TGTGCCAGTAGTCCGATGGGGAACCGACATTTAACCCAGTACTTC	CASSPMGNRHLTQYF
once	15	TRBJ2-3	TRBV5-1	TRBD1	TGCGCCAGCAGCTTGGGACAGGGGGGCGCAGATACGCAGTATTTT	CASSLGQGGADTQYF
.	14	TRBJ2-3	TRBV9	.	TGTGCCAGCAGCGTAGGAGGTGGGGCAGATACGCAGTATTTT	CASSVGGGADTQYF
.	16	TRBJ1-6	TRBV19	.	TGTGCCAGTAGTTCTGACGGGACGGAAGGTAATTCACCCCTCCACTTT	CASSSDGTEGNSPLHF
.	17	TRBJ2-7	TRBV27	TRBD2	TGTGCCAGCAGTTTTAGGCCCCTAGCGGCCGGCCCCTACGAGCAGTACTTC	CASSFRPLAAGPYEQYF
.	15	TRBJ1-1	TRBV11-2	TRBD1	TGTGCCAGCAGCTTTGGGACAGTGGTAGGCACTGAAGCTTTCTTT	CASSFGTVVGTEAFF
.	12	TRBJ2-2	TRBV19	.	TGTGCCAGTATACAGAACACCGGGGAGCTGTTTTTT	CASIQNTGELFF
.	13	TRBJ1-2	TRBV19	.	TGTGCCAGTTACCTGTCGGACAGATATGGCTACACCTTC	CASYLSDRYGYTF
.	16	TRBJ2-2	TRBV14	TRBD1	TGTGCCAGCAGCCAAGCGGACAGGGGGCCGACCGGGGAGCTGTTTTTT	CASSQADRGPTGELFF
once	15	TRBJ2-7	TRBV11-2	.	TGTGCCAGCAGCATCGGGACGGAAGCCTCCTACGAGCAGTACTTC	CASSIGTEASYEQYF
.	16	TRBJ2-2	TRBV19	TRBD2	TGTGCCAGTAGTATAATGGGGGGGACTAACACCGGGGAGCTGTTTTTT	CASSIMGGTNTGELFF
.	16	TRBJ2-3	TRBV25-1	.	TGTGCCAGCAGTGCCAACGCGCCAAAACAGGGAGATACGCAGTATTTT	CASSANAPKQGDTQYF
.	17	TRBJ2-7	TRBV30	.	TGTGCCTGGAGGAGCCAATGGACCGTAATGAGCTCCTACGAGCAGTACTTC	CAWRSQWTVMSSYEQYF
few	16	TRBJ2-1	TRBV5-4	TRBD2	TGTGCCAGCAGCTGGCCTGGACGAACGGGAGGCAATGAGCAGTTCTTC	CASSWPGRTGGNEQFF
.	15	TRBJ1-4	TRBV4-2	TRBD1	TGTGCCAGCAGACTACAGGGGAGAACTAATGAAAAACTGTTTTTT	CASRLQGRTNEKLFF
.	14	TRBJ2-1	TRBV10-3	TRBD2	TGTGCCATCCACTCCGAAGGTAGCGGGAATGAGCAGTTCTTC	CAIHSEGSGNEQFF
.	14	TRBJ2-7	TRBV18	TRBD1	TGTGCCAGCTCACCCTTGACAGGGTCCTACGAGCAGTACTTC	CASSPLTGSYEQYF
.	16	TRBJ2-2	TRBV7-8	TRBD1	TGTGCCAGCAGCCCAAGGACAGGGGCAGGTACCGGGGAGCTGTTTTTT	CASSPRTGAGTGELFF
.	16	TRBJ1-4	TRBV2	.	TGTGCCAGCAGTGCCCTCAGGGCCGGGATTAATGAAAAACTGTTTTTT	CASSALRAGINEKLFF
.	14	TRBJ2-2	TRBV2	.	TGTGCCAGCCGGGAAGGGCGCAACACCGGGGAGCTGTTTTTT	CASREGRNTGELFF
.	18	TRBJ2-2	TRBV11-2	TRBD2	TGTGCCAGCAGCCGCGGACTAGCGGGAGGGCCTAACACCGGGGAGCTGTTTTTT	CASSRGLAGGPNTGELFF
.	11	TRBJ1-1	TRBV6-5	.	TGTGCCAGCAGTTACTCAGGGGGGGCTTTCTTT	CASSYSGGAFF
.	13	TRBJ1-1	TRBV1	.	TGCACCAAGCCGGGGCGGAAGAACACTGAAGCTTTCTTT	CTKPGRKNTEAFF
.	14	TRBJ2-4	TRBV15	.	TGTGCCACCAGCAGACGGGGAGGCGTAAACATTCAGTACTTC	CATSRRGGVNIQYF
.	14	TRBJ2-4	TRBV28	.	TGTGCCAGCAGAGCGGGACAGGCCAAAAACATTCAGTACTTC	CASRAGQAKNIQYF
.	14	TRBJ2-7	TRBV6-5	.	TGTGCCAGCAGTCAGGGGTTTACCGACTACGAGCAGTACTTC	CASSQGFTDYEQYF
.	14	TRBJ2-2	TRBV5-1	.	TGCGCCAGCAGCTTGAATGGGGCGGCCGGGGAGCTGTTTTTT	CASSLNGAAGELFF
.	14	TRBJ2-3	TRBV5-6	TRBD1	TGTGCCAGCAGCTCGGACAGGGGGACAGATACGCAGTATTTT	CASSSDRGTDTQYF
.	17	TRBJ1-2	TRBV7-9	TRBD1	TGTGCCAGCAGCTTAGCGGGACAGGGGGAATTAACCTATGGCTACACCTTC	CASSLAGQGELTYGYTF
.	13	TRBJ1-6	TRBV7-9	.	TGTGCCAGCAGCTCCTCGGGGAATTCACCCCTCCACTTT	CASSSSGNSPLHF
.	12	TRBJ1-1	TRBV6-5	.	TGTGCCAGCAGTTCAGTTGGGACTGAAGCTTTCTTT	CASSSVGTEAFF
.	15	TRBJ2-5	TRBV29-1	TRBD2	TGCAGCGCCAAGAGGACTAGCGGGAGGCAAGAGACCCAGTACTTC	CSAKRTSGRQETQYF
.	14	TRBJ1-1	TRBV29-1	TRBD1	TGCAGCGTGGTACGACAGGGGGAAGGCACTGAAGCTTTCTTT	CSVVRQGEGTEAFF
.	12	TRBJ2-5	TRBV15	.	TGTGCCACCAGAGGGCCCCAAGAGACCCAGTACTTC	CATRGPQETQYF
.	14	TRBJ2-1	TRBV25-1	.	TGTGCCAGCAGTGAATTGGACAGCTACAATGAGCAGTTCTTC	CASSELDSYNEQFF
.	16	TRBJ2-2	TRBV7-3	.	TGTGCCAGCAGCTTTGGGGGCCCGAGCCCCACCGGGGAGCTGTTTTTT	CASSFGGPSPTGELFF
.	12	TRBJ2-3	TRBV30	.	TGTGCCTGGTACGGAAGCACAGATACGCAGTATTTT	CAWYGSTDTQYF
.	16	TRBJ2-7	TRBV5-1	.	TGCGCCAGCAGTCCTCAAGGTCACTCAAGCTCCTACGAGCAGTACTTC	CASSPQGHSSSYEQYF
.	14	TRBJ1-1	TRBV9	.	TGTGCCAGCAGCGTAGCTACTGGGAACACTGAAGCTTTCTTT	CASSVATGNTEAFF
once	14	TRBJ1-2	TRBV28	TRBD1	TGTGCCAGCAGTTTGGTGGGACAGGGGTATGGCTACACCTTC	CASSLVGQGYGYTF
.	15	TRBJ2-2	TRBV7-9	.	TGTGCCAGCAGCTATGCCGGGACCTACACCGGGGAGCTGTTTTTT	CASSYAGTYTGELFF
.	14	TRBJ1-4	TRBV5-1	TRBD1	TGCGCCAGCACCCCGGGACAGTCTAATGAAAAACTGTTTTTT	CASTPGQSNEKLFF
.	15	TRBJ2-7	TRBV6-1	.	TGTGCCAGCACCAAGGAGGGGGGAACCCACTACGAGCAGTACTTC	CASTKEGGTHYEQYF
.	14	TRBJ1-5	TRBV7-2	.	TGTGCCAGCAGCCGAAGAAATAGCAATCAGCCCCAGCATTTT	CASSRRNSNQPQHF
.	15	TRBJ1-6	TRBV28	.	TGTGCCAGCAGTTTACAAGGGGCGATTGATTCACCCCTCCACTTT	CASSLQGAIDSPLHF
.	15	TRBJ2-3	TRBV7-3	.	TGTGCCAGCAGCCCTACACGCTCCTCCACAGATACGCAGTATTTT	CASSPTRSSTDTQYF
once	18	TRBJ1-4	TRBV5-1	TRBD1	TGCGCCAGCAGCTCAGGGACAGGGAACTTCCCAACTAATGAAAAACTGTTTTTT	CASSSGTGNFPTNEKLFF
few	13	TRBJ1-5	TRBV6-1	.	TGTGCCAGCAGAGAAAATCTAGCGATGTCCCAGCATTTT	CASRENLAMSQHF
.	15	TRBJ1-5	TRBV21-1	.	TGTGCCAGCAGCCTAATGGGGGGTCCGAATCAGCCCCAGCATTTT	CASSLMGGPNQPQHF
.	17	TRBJ2-1	TRBV18	TRBD2	TGTGCCAGCTCACCAAAACCCAGCGGGGGGACTTACAATGAGCAGTTCTTC	CASSPKPSGGTYNEQFF
.	13	TRBJ1-5	TRBV2	.	TGTGCCAGCACAGCGGCAGCTTATCAGCCCCAGCATTTT	CASTAAAYQPQHF